Listed below are T cell receptor beta chains from one sample, sequenced in a study of T-cell reconstitution after alpha-beta-depleted transplantation in children. TCRdb passed the PCR reads through MiXCR, listing each CDR3 protein once. The data contain approximately 520,000 distinct CDR3 sequences, roughly 10% of them singletons. The sequences come from PBMCs, mostly from graft donor cells, collected 180 days after TCRalphabeta/CD19-depleted stem cell transplant. These TCRs come from a female patient aged 2-9 years who had a stem cell transplant for aplastic anemia, so the T cells may come from the graft donor. Both conserved end residues are part of each CDR3. Each record gives: J gene, D gene, clone size, V gene, CDR3 protein, CDR3 DNA. The D gene is left open where the match is weak. Clone size appears in some rows only: once, few, many, or a class for an expanded clone.

TRBJ2-1	TRBD2	few	TRBV20-1	CSARSLIAGLGNEQFF	TGCAGTGCTAGAAGCCTAATAGCGGGCCTCGGCAATGAGCAGTTCTTC
TRBJ2-1	TRBD2	few	TRBV7-6	CASSLGPSGIYNEQFF	TGTGCCAGCAGCTTAGGCCCTAGCGGGATCTACAATGAGCAGTTCTTC
TRBJ1-5	NA	few	TRBV20-1	CSARDYQGYSNQPQHF	TGCAGTGCTAGAGATTACCAGGGTTATAGCAATCAGCCCCAGCATTTT
TRBJ2-5	NA	few	TRBV5-5	CASSWGRGWGETQYF	TGTGCCAGCAGCTGGGGTAGAGGGTGGGGAGAGACCCAGTACTTC
TRBJ1-1	TRBD1	few	TRBV29-1	CSVGQGPTEAFF	TGCAGCGTTGGACAGGGCCCCACTGAAGCTTTCTTT
TRBJ1-5	NA	many	TRBV20-1	CSARDRLSGNQPQHF	TGCAGTGCTAGAGATCGACTATCGGGCAATCAGCCCCAGCATTTT
TRBJ1-5	NA	few	TRBV5-1	CASSLFGGSNQPQHF	TGCGCCAGCAGCTTGTTCGGGGGTAGCAATCAGCCCCAGCATTTT
TRBJ2-7	TRBD2	NA	TRBV15	CATSRGKTSGASYEQYF	TGTGCCACCAGCAGGGGAAAGACTAGCGGGGCTTCCTACGAGCAGTACTTC
TRBJ2-5	NA	NA	TRBV2	CASSGSAQETQYF	TGTGCCAGCAGTGGCTCAGCCCAAGAGACCCAGTACTTC
TRBJ1-1	NA	NA	TRBV30	CACSQGRGTEAFF	TGTGCCTGTTCACAGGGTAGAGGGACTGAAGCTTTCTTT
TRBJ2-5	NA	NA	TRBV20-1	CSASGSTETQYF	TGCAGTGCTAGCGGGAGCACGGAGACCCAGTACTTC
TRBJ1-1	NA	NA	TRBV12-3/TRBV12-4	CASNRMEIRGVTEAFF	TGTGCCAGCAACCGAATGGAGATTCGGGGGGTAACTGAAGCTTTCTTT
TRBJ2-1	TRBD2	NA	TRBV20-1	CSARAGTESGEIDEQFF	TGCAGTGCTAGGGCGGGAACGGAAAGCGGGGAAATCGATGAGCAGTTCTTC
TRBJ2-1	TRBD2	NA	TRBV27	CASRPLGGGSYNEQFF	TGTGCCAGCAGACCTCTGGGGGGGGGCTCCTACAATGAGCAGTTCTTC
TRBJ1-2	TRBD1	few	TRBV29-1	CSGYRDSGGYTF	TGCAGCGGGTACCGGGACAGTGGTGGCTACACCTTC
TRBJ2-1	NA	NA	TRBV6-5	CASRINNEQFF	TGTGCCAGCAGGATCAACAATGAGCAGTTCTTC
TRBJ2-6	NA	few	TRBV6-2/TRBV6-3	CASSSTALSGANVLTF	TGTGCCAGCAGTTCGACAGCTCTATCTGGGGCCAACGTCCTGACTTTC
TRBJ2-1	TRBD1	NA	TRBV7-9	CASSLVNRGDEQFF	TGTGCCAGCAGCTTAGTAAACAGGGGAGATGAGCAGTTCTTC
TRBJ2-3	TRBD2	NA	TRBV29-1	CSAYLAGWTDKQYF	TGCAGCGCCTACTTAGCGGGATGGACAGATAAGCAGTATTTT
TRBJ1-2	TRBD1	many	TRBV5-1	CASSLTGDYGYTF	TGCGCCAGCAGCTTAACAGGGGACTATGGCTACACCTTC
TRBJ2-1	NA	NA	TRBV12-3/TRBV12-4	CASSPLRLGVEYNEQFF	TGTGCCAGCAGTCCCCTCCGACTAGGGGTTGAGTACAATGAGCAGTTCTTC
TRBJ2-1	NA	few	TRBV7-2	CASSLKGTGYGEQFF	TGTGCCAGCAGCTTAAAGGGGACGGGTTACGGTGAGCAGTTCTTC
TRBJ2-7	TRBD2	NA	TRBV9	CASSAPLAGGPYEQYF	TGTGCCAGCAGCGCCCCACTAGCGGGAGGCCCCTACGAGCAGTACTTC
TRBJ1-5	NA	few	TRBV4-3	CASSQEWEGQPQHF	TGCGCCAGCAGCCAAGAATGGGAGGGTCAGCCCCAGCATTTT
TRBJ2-3	NA	few	TRBV18	CASSPWDPVTDTQYF	TGTGCCAGCTCACCATGGGACCCAGTCACAGATACGCAGTATTTT
TRBJ1-2	NA	NA	TRBV14	CASSPTLGPGGYTF	TGTGCCAGCAGCCCCACGCTAGGTCCGGGGGGCTACACCTTC
TRBJ2-7	NA	many	TRBV28	CASSPTSDWSGEQYF	TGTGCCAGCAGCCCGACCTCGGACTGGTCCGGCGAGCAGTACTTC
TRBJ1-1	NA	many	TRBV28	CASSQTGAGTRNTEAFF	TGTGCCAGCAGCCAAACCGGGGCCGGTACACGGAACACTGAAGCTTTCTTT
TRBJ2-7	NA	few	TRBV7-9	CASSSSGTSRAEQYF	TGTGCCAGCAGCTCCTCCGGGACGTCGCGCGCGGAGCAGTACTTC
TRBJ1-5	TRBD1	few	TRBV15	CATSKGDRGQPQHF	TGTGCCACCAGCAAGGGGGACAGGGGGCAGCCCCAGCATTTT
TRBJ2-1	NA	few	TRBV15	CATSRDSRSSYNEQFF	TGTGCCACCAGCAGAGATTCTAGAAGCTCCTACAATGAGCAGTTCTTC
TRBJ1-3	NA	NA	TRBV20-1	CSARAPGNTIYF	TGCAGTGCTAGAGCGCCTGGAAACACCATATATTTT
TRBJ2-5	NA	NA	TRBV20-1	CSARQGLRETQYF	TGCAGTGCTAGACAGGGTCTGAGGGAGACCCAGTACTTC
TRBJ2-1	NA	NA	TRBV29-1	CSVEDWAVQESYNEQFF	TGCAGCGTTGAAGATTGGGCTGTACAGGAATCCTACAATGAGCAGTTCTTC
TRBJ2-7	NA	few	TRBV24-1	CATSDLRGTEQYF	TGTGCCACCAGTGATTTGAGGGGGACCGAGCAGTACTTC
TRBJ2-1	NA	few	TRBV6-9	CASTRGSEYNEQFF	TGTGCCAGCACTCGGGGGTCCGAGTACAATGAGCAGTTCTTC
TRBJ2-7	TRBD1	many	TRBV28	CASSLDRVVEQYF	TGTGCCAGCAGTTTAGACAGGGTGGTCGAGCAGTACTTC
TRBJ2-3	NA	many	TRBV5-1	CASSLEGGRGTDTQYF	TGCGCCAGCAGCTTGGAGGGGGGTCGCGGCACAGATACGCAGTATTTT
TRBJ2-1	NA	many	TRBV24-1	CATSDLGPYNEQFF	TGTGCCACCAGTGATTTAGGCCCCTACAATGAGCAGTTCTTC
TRBJ2-7	NA	few	TRBV4-3	CASSQGTGPDSYEQYF	TGCGCCAGCAGCCAAGGTACGGGACCCGACTCCTACGAGCAGTACTTC
TRBJ2-1	NA	NA	TRBV6-2/TRBV6-3	CASSSAWYGEQFF	TGTGCCAGCAGTTCGGCCTGGTACGGTGAGCAGTTCTTC
TRBJ2-5	TRBD2	NA	TRBV28	CASSSEMLAGGGYQETQYF	TGTGCCAGCAGTTCCGAGATGCTAGCGGGAGGGGGGTACCAAGAGACCCAGTACTTC
TRBJ2-7	NA	NA	TRBV28	CASTERGYYEQYF	TGTGCCAGCACCGAGAGGGGCTACTACGAGCAGTACTTC
TRBJ2-7	NA	few	TRBV4-2	CASSQESGSAYEQYF	TGTGCCAGCAGCCAAGAATCCGGGAGCGCCTACGAGCAGTACTTC
TRBJ2-3	TRBD1	many	TRBV7-9	CASSPILGQGTDTQYF	TGTGCCAGCAGCCCCATACTCGGACAGGGCACAGATACGCAGTATTTT
TRBJ2-5	NA	many	TRBV5-1	CASSSQVGETQYF	TGCGCCAGCAGCTCCCAGGTGGGGGAGACCCAGTACTTC
TRBJ2-3	NA	many	TRBV5-1	CASGLDGRSTDTQYF	TGCGCCAGCGGCCTGGATGGGCGGTCCACAGATACGCAGTATTTT
TRBJ2-7	NA	few	TRBV14	CASSSNRQKAYEQYF	TGTGCCAGCAGCTCCAACAGACAGAAAGCCTACGAGCAGTACTTC
TRBJ1-2	NA	NA	TRBV11-2	CASTQGPNYGYTF	TGTGCCAGCACACAGGGTCCTAACTATGGCTACACCTTC
TRBJ2-1	NA	few	TRBV20-1	CSARALSGTAREQFF	TGCAGTGCTAGAGCCCTGTCCGGGACTGCCCGTGAGCAGTTCTTC
TRBJ2-5	TRBD2	NA	TRBV7-6	CASSHELREKGTGTQYF	TGTGCCAGCAGCCATGAGTTGCGGGAGAAGGGGACCGGGACCCAGTACTTC
TRBJ2-5	NA	many	TRBV5-1	CASSLGSNQETQYF	TGCGCCAGCAGCTTGGGCAGTAACCAAGAGACCCAGTACTTC
TRBJ2-1	TRBD2	NA	TRBV28	CAPHWASGRSDEQFF	TGTGCCCCCCACTGGGCTAGCGGGAGATCGGATGAGCAGTTCTTC
TRBJ1-1	NA	many	TRBV12-3/TRBV12-4	CASSFRDDTEAFF	TGTGCCAGCAGTTTTCGGGACGACACTGAAGCTTTCTTT
TRBJ1-5	NA	few	TRBV15	CATSREADYSNQPQHF	TGTGCCACCAGCAGAGAGGCAGACTATAGCAATCAGCCCCAGCATTTT
TRBJ1-1	TRBD1	NA	TRBV20-1	CSATDREAPEAFF	TGCAGTGCGACTGACAGGGAGGCCCCTGAAGCTTTCTTT
TRBJ2-5	NA	few	TRBV30	CAWYRPNIHPTQYF	TGTGCCTGGTATAGGCCAAATATCCATCCGACCCAGTACTTC